Following are 30 T cell receptor beta chains from one sample sequenced in a study of identical twins. Each CDR3 protein is one row after TCRdb ran MiXCR on the 5' RACE reads. The sample lists 1.5 million to 2 million distinct CDR3 sequences, about 31% occurring once. The specimen sequenced was cord blood. These receptor sequences come from a newborn girl in good health.

There are a few counts of this clonotype. DNA for the CDR3: TGTGCCAGCACCCCGGGACAGGCTACCTACGAGCAGTACTTC. The encoded protein is CASTPGQATYEQYF. This chain joins TRBV6-5 and TRBJ2-7; TRBD1 matches at 8 bases. Germline values: CDR1 MNHEY, CDR2 SVGAGI. CDR3 size: 14 residues. After removal of 7 bases from V and 2 bases from J, the junction contained 7 bases not matched to a gene.

The V and J genes are TRBV4-1 and TRBJ1-4; D not resolved. The germline V gene has CDR1 MGHRA and CDR2 YSYEKL. The V and J ends lost 2 bases and 8 bases respectively, with 6 bases between them. The CDR3 is 12 residues long. The CDR3 nucleotides read TGCGCCAGCAGCCAATGGCAGGAAAAACTGTTTTTT. It translates to CASSQWQEKLFF.

This clonotype occurred a few times. The CDR3 nucleotides read TGTGCCAGCAGCCAAGATTGGGACAGCCCCTCCACAGATACGCAGTATTTT. It translates to CASSQDWDSPSTDTQYF. The chain is built from TRBV14 and TRBJ2-3; 7 bases fit TRBD1. Germline values: CDR1 SGHDN, CDR2 FVKESK. The CDR3 is made up of 17 amino acids. V trimming: 0 bases; J trimming: 2 bases; junction bases outside the gene matches: 8.

This clonotype was seen a handful of times. The V gene is TRBV11-2, the J gene TRBJ2-3; tentatively, D is TRBD2 (6 bases). From germline, CDR1 is SGHAT and CDR2 FQNNGV. With 0 bases removed from V and 6 bases from J, the gap between germline ends came to 16 bases. This CDR3 region has 16 residues. CDR3 sequence (DNA): TGTGCCAGCAGCTTAGATTCCCGCTTGCTAGCGGATACGCAGTATTTT. Translation gives CASSLDSRLLADTQYF.

The chain combines TRBV11-2 with TRBJ1-1; 8 bases fit TRBD1. The CDR3 has 15 residues. The V gene end was trimmed by 4 bases and the J gene end by 4 bases; junction bases not matched to a gene: 8. The germline gives CDR1 SGHAT, CDR2 FQNNGV. The CDR3 reads CASSWVRGPGTEAFF. The CDR3 region has the DNA TGTGCCAGCAGCTGGGTCAGGGGGCCGGGCACTGAAGCTTTCTTT. The entire variable domain, with the rest obtained from reference TRBV11-2 and TRBJ1-1, is as follows: EAGVAQSPRYKIIEKRQSVAFWCNPISGHATLYWYQQILGQGPKLLIQFQNNGVVDDSQLPKDRFSAERLKGVDSTLKIQPAKLEDSAVYLCASSWVRGPGTEAFFGQGTRLTVV.

This clonotype has more than one count but fewer than ten. J is TRBJ2-7 and V is TRBV25-1; no definite D call. Germline CDR1 is MGHDK and CDR2 is SYGVNS. CDR3 length equals 13 residues. Trimming left V 2 bases short and J 2 bases short, with 7 bases between. For the CDR3, the DNA is TGTGCCAGCAGTGAAAAGACAACCTACGAGCAGTACTTC. Translation: CASSEKTTYEQYF.

This clonotype was observed a few times. The chain recombines TRBV24-1 with TRBJ1-2; 8 nucleotides line up with TRBD1. The CDR3 spans 15 residues. J was trimmed by 8 bases and V by 0 bases; bases with no gene match: 7. Germline values: CDR1 KGHDR, CDR2 SFDVKD. The CDR3 reads CATSDLTGQGKGYTF. The CDR3 region has the DNA TGTGCCACCAGTGATTTGACCGGACAGGGCAAAGGCTACACCTTC.

This clonotype was seen more than once but under ten times. The CDR3 protein is CASSHQNPGLSSYNEQFF. The CDR3 DNA sequence: TGTGCCAGCAGCCACCAAAATCCGGGACTGAGCTCCTACAATGAGCAGTTCTTC. The chain combines TRBV3-1 with TRBJ2-1, with D maybe TRBD2 (6 bases). This CDR3 has 18 amino acids. Trimming stripped 3 bases from V and 0 bases from J, with 18 bases between. CDR1 LGHDT and CDR2 YNNKEL come from the germline V gene (reference sequence).

This clonotype appeared a few times. The J gene is TRBJ2-3, the V gene TRBV2, with TRBD1 matching over 10 bases. Germline V gives CDR1 SNHLY, CDR2 FYNNEI. The ends lost 8 bases at V and 4 bases at J; junction bases unmatched: 9. This CDR3 has 15 amino acids. CDR3 DNA sequence: TGTGCCAGCGTTGAGGACAGGGGGTCTGCAGATACGCAGTATTTT. It translates to CASVEDRGSADTQYF.

Concerning this clonotype: A read error may account for a junction end that differs from germline. J is TRBJ2-2 and V is TRBV4-1; 7 bases line up with TRBD2. The CDR3 length is 16 residues. Germline V lookup: CDR1 MGHRA, CDR2 YSYEKL. CDR3 loop: CAGSQGAGVRAGELFF. The CDR3 DNA sequence: TGCGCCGGCAGCCAAGGGGCGGGAGTCAGAGCCGGGGAGCTGTTTTTT.

This clonotype appeared a few times. This rearrangement joins TRBV10-3 to TRBJ2-5; 11 positions agree with TRBD2. The CDR3 totals 14 residues. Germline values: CDR1 ENHRY, CDR2 SYGVKD. V was pared by 5 bases and J by 3 bases, with 2 bases of the junction left unmatched. The CDR3 DNA follows: TGTGCCATCAGTACTAGCGGGGGAAAAGAGACCCAGTACTTC. Translated: CAISTSGGKETQYF.

The genes are TRBV28 and TRBJ2-1; 10 bases match TRBD1. The CDR3 spans 17 residues. The ends lost 6 bases at V and 12 bases at J; junction bases unmatched: 20. Germline-derived CDR1 and CDR2 are MDHEN and SYDVKM. The CDR3: CASSISPPGQGHGGQFF. In DNA form, the CDR3 reads TGTGCCAGCAGCATTAGCCCTCCGGGACAGGGGCATGGTGGGCAGTTCTTC.

The CDR3 bases are TGTGCCAGCAGCTTAGTCGGACTAACCACCTACAATGAGCAGTTCTTC. Translating it yields CASSLVGLTTYNEQFF. The rearrangement links TRBV11-2 to TRBJ2-1, with a possible D match to TRBD2 (6 bases). V dropped 1 base and J dropped 2 bases, with 12 bases sitting between them. The CDR3 is 16 residues long. Germline CDR1 and CDR2: SGHAT and FQNNGV.

This clonotype was seen only a few times. This chain uses TRBV15 with TRBJ2-3; D is uncertain. The CDR3 has 12 residues. Germline CDR1 reads LNHNV; CDR2 reads YYDKDF (reference sequence). The ends were cut back, 0 bases at V and 3 bases at J, with 1 base in the middle. CDR3 coding DNA: TGTGCCACCAGCAGAGAAACAGATACGCAGTATTTT. Translating gives CATSRETDTQYF.

The chain links TRBV7-8 to TRBJ1-1; 7 nucleotides agree with TRBD1. J was trimmed by 1 base and V by 5 bases; bases with no gene match: 7. This CDR3 comprises 15 residues. CDR1 and CDR2 (germline): SGHVS, FQNEAQ. CDR3 protein: CASSQDRPQNTEAFF. The CDR3 DNA reads as TGTGCCAGCAGCCAGGACAGGCCTCAGAACACTGAAGCTTTCTTT.

The chain combines TRBV12-5 with TRBJ2-3; D unclear. Trimming removed 3 bases from V and 4 bases from J, with 11 bases in between. The CDR3 sequence is 14 residues long. Germline V lookup: CDR1 LGHNT, CDR2 FRNRAP. CDR3: CASGFTGGADTQYF. CDR3 DNA sequence: TGTGCTAGTGGTTTCACGGGTGGCGCAGATACGCAGTATTTT.

The chain is built from TRBV29-1 and TRBJ1-1; TRBD1 agrees at 8 bases. The CDR3 runs 13 residues. Germline trimming cut 5 bases from V and 5 bases from J; bases unmatched to any gene: 7. Germline CDR1 is SQVTM and CDR2 is ANQGSEA. CDR3 DNA: TGCAGCGTTTGGACAGGGCGAGAAACTGAAGCTTTCTTT. Translated, it gives CSVWTGRETEAFF.

This clonotype was detected only a few times. This chain connects TRBV29-1 to TRBJ2-1, with TRBD2 matching 10 bases. The V gene end was trimmed by 8 bases and the J gene end by 5 bases; junction bases not matched to a gene: 9. The CDR3 totals 14 residues. The V gene's germline CDR1 is SQVTM and CDR2 ANQGSEA. CDR3: CSLKLAGKDNEQFF. Written as DNA, the CDR3 is TGCAGCCTCAAACTAGCGGGAAAGGACAATGAGCAGTTCTTC.

The rearrangement uses TRBV13 and TRBJ2-3; D is unresolved. The V and J ends lost 0 bases and 11 bases respectively, with 12 bases between them. CDR1 is PRHDT, CDR2 FYEKMQ, per germline (reference sequence). CDR3 length: 13 residues. DNA for the CDR3: TGTGCCAGCAGCTTAGGGACCCTCTCAGAGCAGTATTTT. This codes for CASSLGTLSEQYF.

The chain combines TRBV20-1 with TRBJ2-3, with D possibly matching TRBD2 (5 bases). Deletions cut 6 bases from V and 2 bases from J, with 12 bases between. Germline V CDR1 and CDR2: DFQATT, SNEGSKA (reference sequence). CDR3 length: 13 amino acids. CDR3 DNA: TGCAGTGCGCGACTAACCTCCACAGATACGCAGTATTTT. Protein sequence: CSARLTSTDTQYF.

This clonotype was counted many times. This chain links TRBV7-2 with TRBJ2-3; D is unclear. Trimming removed 0 bases from V and 0 bases from J, with 10 bases in between. The CDR3 loop spans 16 amino acids. Germline V CDR1 and CDR2: SGHTA, FQGNSA. The CDR3 is CASSLAVRVSTDTQYF. The CDR3 DNA reads TGTGCCAGCAGCTTAGCAGTTCGGGTTAGCACAGATACGCAGTATTTT.

This clonotype was counted between two and nine times. The rearrangement joins TRBV28 to TRBJ2-3, with 7 bases matching TRBD1. This CDR3 is built from 16 residues. J was trimmed by 0 bases and V by 7 bases; bases with no gene match: 10. In germline, CDR1 is MDHEN, CDR2 SYDVKM. The CDR3 coding sequence is TGTGCCAGCACCTCCGGGACAGTGACTAGCACAGATACGCAGTATTTT. It codes for CASTSGTVTSTDTQYF.

In DNA, the CDR3 is TGTGCCAGCAGCCAACGACAGGGGTTAGGGAACACTGAAGCTTTCTTT. As protein: CASSQRQGLGNTEAFF. The chain has TRBV5-5 and TRBJ1-1; TRBD1 agrees at 8 bases. Germline assignment: CDR1 SGHKS and CDR2 YYEKEE (reference sequence). The CDR3 has 16 amino acids. The V segment lost 4 bases and the J segment 1 base; nucleotides outside the gene matches: 9.

The table lists this clonotype with a few counts. This rearrangement joins TRBV6-5 to TRBJ2-7, with TRBD2 as a possible D gene (6 bases). With 6 bases removed from V and 0 bases from J, the gap between germline ends came to 15 bases. The CDR3 loop spans 15 amino acids. CDR1 and CDR2 from the germline V gene are MNHEY and SVGAGI. The DNA of the CDR3 is TGTGCCAGCAGACCGCTAGCGAGGAGCTCCTACGAGCAGTACTTC. Protein product: CASRPLARSSYEQYF.

V gene TRBV7-9 combines with J gene TRBJ2-5; 13 nucleotides line up with TRBD2. V lost 1 base to trimming and J lost 11 bases; unmatched junction nucleotides: 16. This CDR3 contains 18 residues. The germline V gene has CDR1 SEHNR and CDR2 FQNEAQ (reference sequence). CDR3 bases: TGTGCCAGCAGCTTAGTTGGGGGACTAGCGGGATATTACAATGAGCAGTACTTC. The encoded protein is CASSLVGGLAGYYNEQYF. Drawing the rest from reference TRBV7-9 and TRBJ2-5, the complete variable domain is DTGVSQNPRHKITKRGQNVTFRCDPISEHNRLYWYRQTLGQGPEFLTYFQNEAQLEKSRLLSDRFSAERPKGSFSTLEIQRTEQGDSAMYLCASSLVGGLAGYYNEQYFGPGTRLLVL.

The chain couples TRBV25-1 to TRBJ2-3, with a weak D call TRBD2 (5 bases). From germline, CDR1 is MGHDK and CDR2 SYGVNS. The CDR3 contains 12 residues. V lost 6 bases, J lost 2 bases, and 6 bases lay in between. This CDR3 is CASRAATDTQYF. CDR3 DNA sequence: TGTGCCAGCAGAGCGGCCACAGATACGCAGTATTTT.

J is TRBJ2-1 and V is TRBV20-1; possible D gene TRBD1, 5 bases. The DNA end favors TRBJ2-7, so the J call may be wrong. The germline CDR1 and CDR2 sequences are DFQATT and SNEGSKA (reference sequence). The length of the CDR3 is 15 residues. The chain's CDR3 is CSASSDTYFSYEQYF. The CDR3 DNA reads as TGCAGTGCTTCTTCGGACACCTATTTTTCCTACGAGCAGTACTTC.

This clonotype was counted between two and nine times. The gene calls are TRBV9 and TRBJ2-1; D assignment may be TRBD1 or TRBD2 (6 bases each). The length of the CDR3 is 16 residues. In germline, CDR1 is SGDLS, CDR2 YYNGEE. V gave up 4 bases and J gave up 10 bases, with 24 bases separating them. CDR3 sequence (DNA): TGTGCCAGCAGCACCCTCTCGCTGGGTAACGGGGGCGAGCAGTTCTTC. Protein: CASSTLSLGNGGEQFF.

The chain is built from TRBV5-8 and TRBJ1-5; D possibly corresponds to TRBD1 (6 bases). Trimming removed 0 bases from V and 9 bases from J, with 10 bases in between. Germline CDR1 SGHTS, CDR2 YDEGEE. There are 13 residues in the CDR3. CDR3 DNA: TGTGCCAGCAGCTTGGTGGGGGCGCGGCCCCAGCATTTT. Translation gives CASSLVGARPQHF.

This clonotype was found a few times. The rearrangement links TRBV5-1 to TRBJ2-7, with 9 bases fitting TRBD2. Germline-derived CDR1 and CDR2 are SGHRS and YFSETQ. There are 15 residues in the CDR3. The trim removed 0 bases at V and 5 bases at J, leaving 6 bases unmatched. The CDR3, as DNA: TGCGCCAGCAGCTTGGCCCCGGGACTAGCCGACGAGCAGTACTTC. Protein sequence: CASSLAPGLADEQYF.